These 18 T cell receptor beta chains came from one sample sequenced in a study of blood T cells in healthy people across ages. It was with a sample-barcoded 5' primer and a J-beta primer mix that a second PCR of roughly 7 to 12 cycles was run. Each CDR3 protein is one row after TCRdb ran MiXCR on the 5' RACE reads. The sample has just under 750,000 distinct CDR3 sequences; 20% to 25% are singletons. The sequenced sample consisted of blood. All receptors come from a man aged 65 to 85 in good health.

This clonotype was picked up a small number of times. V and J are TRBV6-2 or TRBV6-3 and TRBJ2-7; perhaps TRBD2 as D (6 bases). From germline, CDR1 is MNHEY and CDR2 SVGEGT. Trimming left V 7 bases short and J 0 bases short, with 10 bases between. The CDR3 is 13 residues long. The CDR3 spells CASIGRSSYEQYV. The DNA for the CDR3 is TGTGCCAGCATAGGGAGGTCCTCCTACGAGCAGTACGTC.

This clonotype showed up just a few times. V and J are TRBV15 and TRBJ1-1; D is ambiguous. CDR3 length: 12 residues. V was pared by 8 bases and J by 1 base, with 8 bases between. From germline, CDR1 is LNHNV and CDR2 YYDKDF (reference sequence). CDR3 region: CATQFPNTEAFF. As DNA, the CDR3 is TGTGCCACCCAATTCCCGAACACTGAAGCTTTCTTT.

This clonotype came up a few times. V and J are TRBV6-2 or TRBV6-3 and TRBJ2-2; tentatively, D is TRBD1 or TRBD2 (6 bases each). Germline values: CDR1 MNHEY, CDR2 SVGEGT. The V end was cut by 10 bases, the J end by 3 bases, with 15 bases between. The CDR3 is 14 residues long. The CDR3 loop is CAKLAGADTGELFF. DNA of the CDR3: TGTGCCAAACTAGCAGGGGCGGACACCGGGGAGCTGTTTTTT.

This clonotype was picked up a small number of times. The V call is TRBV20-1, the J call TRBJ1-5; TRBD1 is a possible D gene (6 bases). V dropped 0 bases and J dropped 2 bases, with 11 bases sitting between them. The length of the CDR3 is 15 residues. Germline loops: CDR1 DFQATT, CDR2 SNEGSKA (reference sequence). The CDR3 region is CSARERGQGNQPQHF. CDR3 bases: TGCAGTGCTAGAGAACGGGGGCAAGGCAATCAGCCCCAGCATTTT.

This clonotype has a handful of counts. V gene TRBV24-1 combines with J gene TRBJ2-1, with 13 bases that match TRBD2. Germline V gene sequence: CDR1 KGHDR, CDR2 SFDVKD. V lost 3 bases to trimming and J lost 5 bases; unmatched junction nucleotides: 18. CDR3 size: 21 residues. CDR3 residues: CATSDLAGTGTSGKSHNEQFF. Here the CDR3 DNA reads TGTGCCACCAGTGATCTAGCCGGGACAGGGACTAGCGGGAAGTCCCACAATGAGCAGTTCTTC.

In this sample, this clonotype turned up a few times. The genes are TRBV5-6 and TRBJ1-5, with 10 bases aligning to TRBD1. CDR1 is SGHDT and CDR2 is YYEEEE in the germline V gene. CDR3 length: 14 amino acids. V lost 4 bases, J lost 7 bases, and 5 bases stayed unmatched. The DNA for the CDR3 is TGTGCCAGCAGCATGACAGGGGGCCAACAGCCCCAGCATTTT. As protein: CASSMTGGQQPQHF.

This clonotype was picked up a small number of times. Without the conserved terminal phenylalanine or tryptophan, this CDR3 likely stems from a read error. The chain combines TRBV20-1 with TRBJ1-2; 11 nucleotides agree with TRBD1. Germline loops: CDR1 DFQATT, CDR2 SNEGSKA (reference sequence). V lost 5 bases to trimming and J lost 1 base; unmatched junction nucleotides: 9. The CDR3 has 16 residues. CDR3 amino acids: CSAPGQGAGYNYGYTL. In DNA form, the CDR3 reads TGCAGTGCTCCCGGACAGGGGGCAGGTTATAACTATGGCTACACCCTC.

V usage is TRBV6-1 and J usage is TRBJ2-6; tentatively, D is TRBD1 (5 bases). The CDR3 runs 15 residues. The germline V gene has CDR1 MNHNS and CDR2 SASEGT. V lost 1 base and J 5 bases, leaving 9 bases between the germline ends. CDR3 nucleotide sequence: TGTGCCAGCAGTGAAGTCAGGGCGAGGGCCAACGTCCTGACTTTC. This gives the protein CASSEVRARANVLTF.

The gene calls are TRBV15 and TRBJ2-4; weak D call: TRBD2 (5 bases). The germline V and J ends were trimmed by 0 bases and 8 bases, with 11 bases remaining between them. CDR1 is LNHNV and CDR2 is YYDKDF in the germline V gene (reference sequence). The CDR3 has 14 residues. The CDR3 DNA reads TGTGCCACCAGCAGAGATTCCGGGGTTGACATTCAGTACTTC. Protein product: CATSRDSGVDIQYF.

The chain has TRBV6-1 and TRBJ2-7; weak D call: TRBD1 (5 bases). The CDR3 extends over 14 amino acids. Looked up from germline, CDR1 is MNHNS and CDR2 is SASEGT. V lost 6 bases and J 3 bases, leaving 15 bases between the germline ends. Here the CDR3 DNA reads TGTGCCAGCAGGTCGACAGTAGAATACTACGAGCAGTACTTC. Translating gives CASRSTVEYYEQYF.

The V and J genes are TRBV6-6 and TRBJ2-5; 10 nucleotides match TRBD2. The germline gives CDR1 MNHNY, CDR2 SVGAGI (reference sequence). The CDR3 runs 14 residues. With V trimmed by 6 bases and J by 5 bases, 6 bases remained unmatched. This CDR3 reads CASRKSGGAETQYF. CDR3 bases: TGTGCCAGCAGAAAGAGCGGGGGGGCGGAGACCCAGTACTTC.

In its sample, this clonotype was seen a few times. This chain connects TRBV20-1 to TRBJ1-1; the D is unclear. The CDR3 extends over 15 amino acids. Germline V gene sequence: CDR1 DFQATT, CDR2 SNEGSKA (reference sequence). V was clipped by 4 bases and J by 0 bases, with 15 bases between them. In DNA, the CDR3 is TGCAGTGCTATAAAAGCTACTACGATGAACACTGAAGCTTTCTTT. It specifies CSAIKATTMNTEAFF.

The chain has TRBV27 and TRBJ1-2; D remains ambiguous. Trimming pared 4 bases from V and 0 bases from J, leaving 15 bases between. The CDR3 is made up of 16 amino acids. CDR1 and CDR2 from the germline V gene are MNHEY and SMNVEV (reference sequence). CDR3: CASSSTGGGPNYGYTF. The CDR3 region has the DNA TGTGCCAGCAGTTCAACGGGTGGAGGCCCTAACTATGGCTACACCTTC.

The V gene is TRBV12-3 or TRBV12-4, the J gene TRBJ2-1, with TRBD2 identical over 11 bases. V trimming: 6 bases; J trimming: 4 bases; junction bases outside the gene matches: 5. The CDR3 extends over 15 amino acids. CDR3 loop: CASRSTSGAYNEQFF. Here the CDR3 DNA reads TGTGCCAGCAGGTCGACTAGCGGGGCTTACAATGAGCAGTTCTTC.

Details on this clonotype: Relative to the germline gene, one junction end is altered; a read error may explain this. The gene calls are TRBV5-4 and TRBJ1-1; TRBD1 aligns across 9 bases. This CDR3 has 17 residues. Per germline, CDR1 SGHNT and CDR2 YYREEE (reference sequence). The CDR3 DNA reads as TGTGCCAACAGCTTGGGACCACAGGGGGCTACGAACACTGAAGCTTTCTTT. It specifies CANSLGPQGATNTEAFF.

This chain joins TRBV29-1 and TRBJ1-3, with D perhaps TRBD1 (5 bases). Trimming stripped 2 bases from V and 8 bases from J, with 7 bases between. Germline CDR1 reads SQVTM; CDR2 reads ANQGSEA. This CDR3 is 11 amino acids long. CDR3 DNA sequence: TGCAGCGTTGAACTGGGGCACACCATATATTTT. Protein product: CSVELGHTIYF.

J is TRBJ1-1 and V is TRBV27; possibly TRBD1 for D (5 bases). Trimming left V 5 bases short and J 4 bases short, with 17 bases between. Germline V CDR1 and CDR2: MNHEY, SMNVEV (reference sequence). The CDR3 sequence is 15 residues long. CDR3 in DNA: TGTGCCAGCAGTCCCCGGGCAGGGCTGGTCACTGAAGCTTTCTTT. Protein product: CASSPRAGLVTEAFF.

This clonotype was counted between two and nine times. The V and J genes are TRBV20-1 and TRBJ1-1, with D perhaps TRBD1 (5 bases). The CDR3 runs 13 residues. V was clipped by 8 bases and J by 4 bases, with 17 bases between them. CDR1 DFQATT and CDR2 SNEGSKA come from the germline V gene (reference sequence). CDR3 region: CSPARGGGTEAFF. The CDR3 DNA follows: TGCAGTCCCGCACGAGGCGGGGGCACTGAAGCTTTCTTT.